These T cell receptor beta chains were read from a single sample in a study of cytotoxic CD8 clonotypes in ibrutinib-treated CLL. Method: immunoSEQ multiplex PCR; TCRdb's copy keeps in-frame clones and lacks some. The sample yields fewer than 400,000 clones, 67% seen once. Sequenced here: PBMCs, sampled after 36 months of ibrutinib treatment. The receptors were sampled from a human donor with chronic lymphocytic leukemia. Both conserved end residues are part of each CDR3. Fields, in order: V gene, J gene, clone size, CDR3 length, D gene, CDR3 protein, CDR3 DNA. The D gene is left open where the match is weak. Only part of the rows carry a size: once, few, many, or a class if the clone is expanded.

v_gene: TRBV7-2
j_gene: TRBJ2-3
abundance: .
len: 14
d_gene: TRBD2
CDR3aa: CASSPGLASDTQYF
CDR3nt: TGTGCCAGCAGCCCCGGACTAGCCTCAGATACGCAGTATTTT

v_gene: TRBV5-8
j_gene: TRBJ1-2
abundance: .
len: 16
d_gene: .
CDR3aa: CASNYAGTRYTYGYTF
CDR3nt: TGTGCCAGCAACTATGCCGGGACCCGTTATACATATGGCTACACCTTC

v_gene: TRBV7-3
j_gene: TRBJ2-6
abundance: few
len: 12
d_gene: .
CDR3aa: CASGSGANVLTF
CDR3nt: TGTGCCAGTGGATCTGGGGCCAACGTCCTGACTTTC

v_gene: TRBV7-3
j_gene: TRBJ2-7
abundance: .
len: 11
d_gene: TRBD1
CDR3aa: CASGDSNEQYF
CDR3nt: TGTGCCAGCGGGGACAGCAACGAGCAGTACTTC

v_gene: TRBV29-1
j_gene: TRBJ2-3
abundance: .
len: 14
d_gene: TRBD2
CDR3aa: CSVEAGGGTDTQYF
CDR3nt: TGCAGCGTAGAAGCGGGAGGGGGCACAGATACGCAGTATTTT

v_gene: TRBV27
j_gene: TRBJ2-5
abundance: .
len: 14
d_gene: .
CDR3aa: CASSESSDQETQYF
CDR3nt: TGTGCCAGCAGTGAGTCTAGCGACCAAGAGACCCAGTACTTC

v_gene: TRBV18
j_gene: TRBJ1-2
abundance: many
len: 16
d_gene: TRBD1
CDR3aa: CASSPREKGALHGYTF
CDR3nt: TGTGCCAGCTCACCCCGAGAGAAGGGGGCTTTGCATGGCTACACCTTC

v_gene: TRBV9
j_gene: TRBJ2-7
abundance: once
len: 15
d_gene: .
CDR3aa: CASSVAGAGDYEQYF
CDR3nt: TGTGCCAGCAGCGTCGCAGGGGCTGGGGACTACGAGCAGTACTTC

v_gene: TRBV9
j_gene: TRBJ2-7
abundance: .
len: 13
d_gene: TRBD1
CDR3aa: CASSEGTGDEQYF
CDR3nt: TGTGCCAGCAGCGAGGGGACAGGCGACGAGCAGTACTTC

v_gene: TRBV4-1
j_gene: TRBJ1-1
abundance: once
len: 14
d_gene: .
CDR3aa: CASSQENRAPEAFF
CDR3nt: TGCGCCAGCAGCCAAGAAAACAGGGCCCCTGAAGCTTTCTTT

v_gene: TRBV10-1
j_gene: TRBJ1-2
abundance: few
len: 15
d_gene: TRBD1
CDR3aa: CASSAGTGGHGGYTF
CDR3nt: TGCGCCAGCAGTGCCGGGACAGGGGGCCACGGTGGCTACACCTTC

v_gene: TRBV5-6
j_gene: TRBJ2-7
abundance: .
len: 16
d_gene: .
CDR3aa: CASSWRGPALRYEQYF
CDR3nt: TGTGCCAGCAGCTGGCGCGGGCCCGCTCTTAGGTACGAGCAGTACTTC

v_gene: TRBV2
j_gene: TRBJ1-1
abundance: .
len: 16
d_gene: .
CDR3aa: CASSERSQPKNTEAFF
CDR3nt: TGTGCCAGCAGTGAGAGGTCACAACCTAAGAACACTGAAGCTTTCTTT

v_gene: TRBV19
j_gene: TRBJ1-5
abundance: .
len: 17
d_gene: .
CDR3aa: CASSTTLGGAVNQPQHF
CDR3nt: TGTGCCAGTAGTACCACCTTAGGGGGGGCGGTCAATCAGCCCCAGCATTTT